The source of this TCR beta chain is a study of cytomegalovirus exposure and HLA in healthy donors (dated by TCRdb to 2016 to 2017). A note on the overall study: In an earlier analysis of 587 of the donors, around 290 Gb of sequence data and approximately 100 million unique TCR beta sequences from about 190 million T cells were reported. An early release that covered about 600 HLA-typed donors contained approximately 300 gigabases of sequencing data and tens of millions of unique TCR sequences. Of the roughly 400 genotyped donors, 75% to 85% were placed in the genetic ancestry cluster associated with self-reported Caucasian donors. The study was designed to test whether signatures of past pathogen exposure could be identified by cataloging public T cell receptors. Using immunosequencing, the study profiled T cell repertoires from around 680 subjects and related those repertoires to cytomegalovirus serostatus. In addition to the first cohort of 666 subjects, a separate validation cohort of 130 or so different subjects was used. To predict cytomegalovirus infection status, the study combined high-throughput TCR immunosequencing, statistical association of individual TCRs with disease status, and machine learning. A later analysis re-examined previously published TCR beta repertoires from 600 to 700 donors and added high-resolution HLA genotyping to investigate patterns of TCR occurrence. Rather than using new phenotypic data, the later analysis identified candidate immune exposures from TCR beta sequences and from how often those sequences occurred across donors. To decide whether each TCR beta V gene segment behaved as functional or pseudogenic, an earlier analysis of some 600 of the donors relied on high-throughput TCR beta sequencing. Alongside the repertoire data, information on donor age, sex, ethnicity and CMV serostatus was compiled. In a later genetic analysis, genome-wide SNP genotypes for about three fifths of the roughly 670 donors were used, and that subset was treated as a discovery cohort. Every discovery cohort repertoire had been produced on one sequencing platform. Both class I and class II loci were covered by HLA typing, at four-digit resolution. Typing coverage varied by locus: roughly 629-640 donors for A, B, C, DRB1 and DQB1; about 520 for DQA1; more than 600 for DPA1; fewer than 480 for DPB1. Four to six DR-DQ haplotypes were handled as single units for association and clustering, since linkage in the cohort was strong. On average, approximately 250,000 unique TCR beta nucleotide sequences were sequenced per donor among about 400 genotyped donors of the cohort, with 15% to 20% of those sequences being non-productive.

As to this clone: Its antigen is unknown. It has no much larger one-base neighbor in the sample; base qualities were not kept.

Overall results and qualifications from the work: CMV serostatus was the only immune exposure information available for the cohort. The 87-base-pair reads could not distinguish some IMGT-functional V segments, including TRBV6-2 and TRBV6-3, so those segments were excluded. It was suggested by the authors that the approach could potentially be generalized to other disease states and immunological phenotypes. Presence/absence analyses assumed roughly uniform sequencing depth across donors, an assumption that may not hold. A few of the identified cytomegalovirus-associated TCR beta chains were confirmed in vitro to be specific for cytomegalovirus antigens. Only TCR beta chains were sequenced in this cohort, and the absence of alpha or paired-chain data limited detectable features. Linkage disequilibrium might explain the correlated functional status among segregating V segments, but an unknown experimental factor could not be ruled out. A later genetic analysis associated a missense DCLRE1C variant with V-gene and J-gene trimming of TCR beta chains, and an independent cohort replicated the association. In a later analysis, the rate of TCR association differed among HLA loci, with DRB1 alleles having the most associated TCRs and HLA-C alleles having the fewest. Because HLA typing was missing for some donors at each locus, association tests included only the typed subset. According to a later genetic analysis, donors in an Asian-associated ancestry cluster had fewer N-insertions in productive TCRs than the approximately 710-donor mean. In a later analysis, HLA-associated TCR beta chains were found to be more clonally expanded and to have lower generation probabilities than equally common non-associated chains. Cytomegalovirus status was reported to be diagnosed by the classifier with high specificity and sensitivity in both the original and validation cohorts. Most TCR sequences were observed very rarely across donors, whereas some public TCRs were present in many individuals. A cluster of highly shared sequence variants was judged likely to be a technical artifact of the sequencing pipeline. Assigning TCR associations to individual alleles was difficult when HLA alleles, especially DR and DQ, strongly co-occurred. According to a later analysis, most CMV-associated TCR beta chains appeared to be HLA-restricted, and the HLA associations seemed to be driven largely by CMV exposure. In an earlier analysis of 587 of the donors, most TCR beta V segments appeared in productive rearrangements about 87% or about 30% of the time, broadly matching IMGT annotations. In the study, some 160 TCR beta chains were listed as associated with cytomegalovirus. Specific HLA alleles were associated with some 15,000 TCR beta sequences at a false discovery rate of 0.05 in a later analysis. A further reported finding was that TCR beta sequences accurately predicted the HLA-A and HLA-B alleles for most subjects in the first cohort. In a later analysis, several top co-occurrence clusters were reported to appear linked to parvovirus B19, influenza, CMV and Epstein-Barr virus. The earlier analysis of about 600 of the donors excluded 15 to 20 rarely observed V segments, including chromosome 9 orphons, because counts were too low.

Library construction relied on the immunoSEQ multiplex PCR assay. For the multiplex PCR, a mixture combining 60 forward primers for TCR Vbeta segments and 13 reverse primers for TCR Jbeta segments was used. The CDR3 region of rearranged TCR beta genes was amplified from genomic DNA by a multiplex PCR assay. On the Illumina HiSeq System, the amplified TCR beta libraries were sequenced as 87-base-pair reads. The paper's data handling went like this. In a later analysis, about 80 million unique TCR beta chains were counted across the 500 to 850 repertoires, and roughly 10 million of these chains were shared by at least two donors. Raw reads were error-corrected and collapsed into unique sequences with a nearest-neighbor algorithm that merged closely related sequences to remove PCR and sequencing errors. Alignment of CDR3 sequences to IMGT reference sequences was used to assign V, D and J gene segments. Each retained sequence needed at least a six-nucleotide match to both a V gene segment and a J gene segment. Rearrangements were called productive when the CDR3 lacked stop codons and stayed in frame with V and J; all others were non-productive. Following IMGT convention, CDR3 was defined as the stretch from the second conserved V-encoded cysteine up to the conserved J-encoded phenylalanine. The earlier analysis of approximately 500 of the donors excluded sequences that lacked an unambiguous match to a single V gene segment. In an earlier analysis of 587 of the donors, V segments were called functional above 56.7% productive rearrangements and were called segregating when the between-donor standard deviation exceeded 5%. To diagnose cytomegalovirus status from the catalog of TCR beta chain sequences, a statistical classification framework was built. A later analysis assigned V and J genes by comparing TCR nucleotide sequences with IMGT/GENE-DB human TR gene sequences. Using the TCRdist pipeline, a later analysis assigned CDR3 sequences along with most-parsimonious VDJ recombination scenarios. A later analysis defined each TCR beta chain by its CDR3 amino acid sequence plus V-gene family, and excluded reads lacking a unique V-gene family. To address suspected cross-contamination and a sequencing artifact, a later analysis removed roughly 580 highly shared, low-generation-probability nucleotide sequences. In a later analysis, a clonal expansion index was calculated for each public chain from normalized within-repertoire ranks of inferred template counts. In a later analysis, generation probabilities were computed using a VDJ recombination model fitted to out-of-frame rearrangements, and the results were checked against IGoR. Hypergeometric tests were used in a later analysis to score TCR-TCR, TCR-HLA and TCR-CMV co-occurrence, with a repertoire-size bias correction applied to the TCR pairs. A later analysis estimated false discovery rates by permuting HLA or CMV assignments 20 times. In a later analysis, co-occurring TCRs were grouped using DBSCAN, with TCRdist sequence similarity added in when clustering inside HLA-allele-positive subsets. Repertoires with fewer than 30,000 or more than 120,000 public chains, plus five repertoires with anomalous nucleotide sharing, were excluded from co-occurrence clustering. Not all clones reach the TCRdb copy of this immuneACCESS table, which keeps in-frame sequences only. Checked studies attribute under half of the gap to unresolved V genes and leave the rest unexplained. V and J calls and clone size are those listed in that table; D and trimming were worked out from the DNA. In all, the sample holds more than 100,000 clones, and 80% of those were seen once. The ten largest clones take up 1% of the sample.

There are 14 amino acids in the CDR3, from cysteine to phenylalanine inclusive. Just the 42-base CDR3 DNA is kept, in frame starting at base 1. Trimming at the junction amounts to 0 bases on V and 4 bases on J, and the germline ends lie 9 bases apart. In the germline V gene (reference sequence), CDR1 corresponds to PRHDT and CDR2 to FYEKMQ. The cohort comprised around 690 healthy bone marrow donors. At the time of sampling, all cohort members were nominally healthy, though unrecorded immune exposures were likely present. The donor was CMV seronegative and belonged to the group of 380 or so seronegative cohort members. A peripheral blood sample was collected from each donor, and TCR beta sequencing was performed on peripheral blood mononuclear cells. The Qiagen DNeasy Blood Extraction Kit was used to extract genomic DNA from the blood cell samples.

This receptor was identified in a man aged 40-49 years in good health and CMV-seronegative. The sequenced sample consisted of PBMCs. The rearranged chain carries TRBV13 and TRBJ1-2; no confident D gene assignment can be made. The DNA sequence is as follows: TGTGCCAGCAGCTTAGGGGCGGAGGGCTATGGCTACACCTTC. Its translation reads: CASSLGAEGYGYTF.